Listed here are 25 T cell receptor beta chains from one sample, sequenced in a study of post-analysis software for immune sequencing data. Findings and caveats of the study: Four or five TRBV segments occurring more often in patients than controls included TRBV5-6, TRBV5-1 and TRBV20-1.

cDNA libraries for TCR beta contained unique molecular identifiers. One entry per CDR3 protein results from TCRdb running MiXCR on the PCR reads. The sample has 500,000 to 600,000 distinct CDR3 sequences, 44% seen once. For these receptors, no antigen is known. The sequenced material came from blood. These receptors all come from a girl aged 10 to 17 with multiple sclerosis.

The chain joins TRBV12-3 or TRBV12-4 to TRBJ2-1; D might be TRBD2 (7 bases). The CDR3 is 18 amino acids. The V and J ends lost 2 bases and 0 bases respectively, with 17 bases between them. The CDR3 coding sequence is TGTGCCAGCAGTTTAATCGGGGAGGGGACAAACTCCTACAATGAGCAGTTCTTC. It yields the protein CASSLIGEGTNSYNEQFF.

There are a few counts of this clonotype. This rearrangement joins TRBV5-5 to TRBJ2-1, with a possible D match to TRBD2 (5 bases). Germline CDR1 SGHKS, CDR2 YYEKEE (reference sequence). The CDR3 contains 16 residues. Trimming shortened V by 4 bases and J by 4 bases, and 18 bases separated the two germline ends. CDR3 coding DNA: TGTGCCAGCAGCCCGGGGTCACAAGAGGCGTACAATGAGCAGTTCTTC. Protein product: CASSPGSQEAYNEQFF. The entire variable domain, with the rest obtained from reference TRBV5-5 and TRBJ2-1, is as follows: DAGVTQSPTHLIKTRGQQVTLRCSPISGHKSVSWYQQVLGQGPQFIFQYYEKEERGRGNFPDRFSARQFPNYSSELNVNALLLGDSALYLCASSPGSQEAYNEQFFGPGTRLTVL.

J is TRBJ2-7 and V is TRBV20-1, with a weak D call TRBD1 (5 bases). With 6 bases removed from V and 0 bases from J, the gap between germline ends came to 9 bases. Germline CDR1 reads DFQATT; CDR2 reads SNEGSKA (reference sequence). CDR3 length equals 12 residues. CDR3 residues: CSAQGHSYEQYF. CDR3 DNA sequence: TGCAGTGCACAAGGACACTCCTACGAGCAGTACTTC.

This sequence joins TRBV5-1 and TRBJ1-5; D remains unclear. Germline loops: CDR1 SGHRS, CDR2 YFSETQ. Trimming cost V 0 bases and J 3 bases, with 13 bases left between them. The CDR3 spans 16 residues. CDR3 nucleotide sequence: TGCGCCAGCAGCTTGGGTCCGGAATTGGTCAATCAGCCCCAGCATTTT. This translates into CASSLGPELVNQPQHF.

The CDR3 is CASSLASGRAYEQYF. The DNA for the CDR3 is TGTGCCAGCAGCCTCGCTAGCGGGAGAGCCTACGAGCAGTACTTC. The V gene is TRBV9, the J gene TRBJ2-7; 10 bases map to TRBD2. Germline loops: CDR1 SGDLS, CDR2 YYNGEE. The ends lost 4 bases at V and 2 bases at J; junction bases unmatched: 6. The CDR3 extends over 15 amino acids.

As concerns this clonotype: The junction differs from germline at one of its ends, possibly a read error. This rearrangement joins TRBV5-1 to TRBJ2-7; 8 nucleotides match TRBD1. The CDR3 sequence is 15 residues long. In germline, CDR1 is SGHRS, CDR2 YFSETQ. CDR3 DNA: TGCGCCAGCAGCCTGATGGGACAGGTCTCCTACGGGCAGTACTTC. Protein: CASSLMGQVSYGQYF.

The chain is built from TRBV29-1 and TRBJ2-1; 14 bases fit TRBD2. This CDR3 is built from 14 residues. Germline V gene data show CDR1 as SQVTM and CDR2 as ANQGSEA. V trimming: 5 bases; J trimming: 9 bases; junction bases outside the gene matches: 6. CDR3 in amino acids: CSVTGLAGEVEQFF. CDR3 coding DNA: TGCAGCGTTACGGGACTAGCGGGAGAGGTTGAGCAGTTCTTC.

The gene calls are TRBV20-1 and TRBJ1-4, with a weak D call TRBD1 (5 bases). The CDR3 has 13 amino acids. V was pared by 6 bases and J by 11 bases, with 19 bases between. Germline V gives CDR1 DFQATT, CDR2 SNEGSKA (reference sequence). The CDR3 sequence is CSALWTGTKKLFF. The DNA for the CDR3 is TGCAGTGCACTTTGGACCGGGACGAAGAAACTGTTTTTT.

This clonotype was recorded only once. The chain combines TRBV20-1 with TRBJ2-1, with a weak D call TRBD1 (5 bases). V was pared by 3 bases and J by 6 bases, with 15 bases between. CDR1 is DFQATT, CDR2 SNEGSKA, per germline (reference sequence). This CDR3 is 14 amino acids long. The CDR3 region has the DNA TGCAGTGCTAGTATAAGGCCTGGGGCCAATGAGCAGTTCTTC. It specifies CSASIRPGANEQFF.

The chain combines TRBV27 with TRBJ1-2, with 9 nucleotides matching TRBD1. After removal of 6 bases from V and 2 bases from J, the junction contained 4 bases not matched to a gene. Looked up from germline, CDR1 is MNHEY and CDR2 is SMNVEV (reference sequence). The CDR3 covers 14 residues. The CDR3 here is CASRGGTGNYGYTF. DNA for the CDR3: TGTGCCAGCAGGGGCGGGACAGGGAACTATGGCTACACCTTC.

On this clonotype itself: Since the CDR3 does not end with the conserved phenylalanine or tryptophan, this likely comes from a read error. The chain carries TRBV3-1 and TRBJ2-1; 12 nucleotides agree with TRBD2. Germline-derived CDR1 and CDR2 are LGHDT and YNNKEL (reference sequence). J gave up 3 bases and V 4 bases, and 4 bases lay outside the gene matches. The CDR3 length is 16 residues. The DNA for the CDR3 is TGTGCCAGCAGCCGCATGACTAGCGGGAGCTACAATGAGCAGTTCTGC. Its translation: CASSRMTSGSYNEQFC.

The gene calls are TRBV7-9 and TRBJ2-5; D gene unclear. The V end was cut by 2 bases, the J end by 1 base, with 8 bases between. The CDR3 consists of 14 residues. Germline CDR1 reads SEHNR; CDR2 reads FQNEAQ (reference sequence). CDR3 protein: CASSLKEFQETQYF. CDR3 bases: TGTGCCAGCAGCTTAAAAGAGTTCCAAGAGACCCAGTACTTC.

In this sample, this clonotype turned up a few times. The chain combines TRBV29-1 with TRBJ2-3; D is unresolved. CDR1 and CDR2 from the germline V gene are SQVTM and ANQGSEA. There are 14 residues in the CDR3. The V end lost 7 bases, the J end lost 0 bases, and 14 bases lay between the germline ends. CDR3 protein: CSAGPQLSTDTQYF. The CDR3 DNA follows: TGCAGCGCCGGGCCACAGCTGAGCACAGATACGCAGTATTTT.

For the CDR3, the DNA is TGCGCCAGCAGCCATCAAAACCGGGACAGGGGGCGCGAGCAGTACTTC. This sequence encodes CASSHQNRDRGREQYF. This rearrangement joins TRBV4-1 to TRBJ2-5, with 12 bases lining up with TRBD1. Judging by the DNA end, TRBJ2-7 fits better; the J call may be wrong. The CDR3 runs to 16 residues. Germline CDR1 MGHRA, CDR2 YSYEKL.

The chain links TRBV5-1 to TRBJ2-3; D gene ambiguous. CDR3 size: 15 residues. V was pared by 2 bases and J by 0 bases, with 10 bases between. Germline-derived CDR1 and CDR2 are SGHRS and YFSETQ. The CDR3 DNA reads TGCGCCAGCAGCTTATCGGACGGGAGCACAGATACGCAGTATTTT. Residues: CASSLSDGSTDTQYF. Filled out from reference TRBV5-1 and TRBJ2-3, the complete variable domain reads KAGVTQTPRYLIKTRGQQVTLSCSPISGHRSVSWYQQTPGQGLQFLFEYFSETQRNKGNFPGRFSGRQFSNSRSEMNVSTLELGDSALYLCASSLSDGSTDTQYFGPGTRLTVL.

Only a few counts were recorded for this clonotype. The rearrangement joins TRBV11-2 to TRBJ2-5, with D hard to call. Germline values: CDR1 SGHAT, CDR2 FQNNGV. V lost 5 bases and J lost 12, with 16 bases in between. The CDR3 loop spans 12 amino acids. In nucleotides, the CDR3 is TGTGCCAGCAGCCAGGATAGGACCTTCGAGTACTTC. Its translation: CASSQDRTFEYF.

The V and J genes are TRBV20-1 and TRBJ2-5, with D perhaps TRBD1 or TRBD2 (5 bases each). The CDR3 length is 15 residues. Germline-derived CDR1 and CDR2 are DFQATT and SNEGSKA (reference sequence). V was trimmed by 6 bases and J by 3 bases, leaving 20 bases between them. CDR3: CSATPGPTSKETQYF. Written as DNA, the CDR3 is TGCAGTGCAACGCCGGGACCAACCTCTAAAGAGACCCAGTACTTC.

This clonotype showed up just a few times. The chain has TRBV29-1 and TRBJ1-1; no firm D call. V lost 7 bases to trimming and J lost 3 bases, with 12 bases between them. This CDR3 is 12 amino acids long. Germline-derived CDR1 and CDR2 are SQVTM and ANQGSEA. CDR3 in amino acids: CSASHSDTEAFF. CDR3 DNA sequence: TGCAGCGCCTCGCACTCGGACACTGAAGCTTTCTTT.

This clonotype was recorded a few times. The chain is built from TRBV20-1 and TRBJ2-7; TRBD2 matches 8 bases. Germline-derived CDR1 and CDR2 are DFQATT and SNEGSKA (reference sequence). The CDR3 runs 14 residues. V gave up 4 bases and J gave up 2 bases; unmatched junction bases: 7. CDR3 in amino acids: CSAIVSGDPYEQYF. The CDR3 coding sequence is TGCAGTGCTATCGTTAGCGGGGACCCCTACGAGCAGTACTTC.

This rearrangement joins TRBV9 to TRBJ2-3, with 9 bases matching TRBD2. Germline V lookup: CDR1 SGDLS, CDR2 YYNGEE. J was trimmed by 5 bases and V by 7 bases; bases with no gene match: 8. The CDR3 has 14 residues. CDR3 in amino acids: CASRASGVIDTQYF. CDR3 DNA sequence: TGTGCCAGCCGGGCTAGCGGGGTTATAGATACGCAGTATTTT.

The sample holds a few counts of this clonotype. V usage is TRBV6-2 or TRBV6-3 and J usage is TRBJ2-7, with 13 bases matching TRBD2. Per germline, CDR1 MNHEY and CDR2 SVGEGT. J lost 2 bases, V lost 2 bases, and 6 bases had no gene match. CDR3 size: 17 residues. CDR3 loop: CASSYPGTSGVTYEQYF. CDR3 DNA sequence: TGTGCCAGCAGTTACCCTGGGACTAGCGGGGTCACCTACGAGCAGTACTTC.

This clonotype was observed a few times. The rearrangement joins TRBV2 to TRBJ2-3, with TRBD2 matching 14 bases. The V and J ends lost 5 bases and 5 bases, in that order; junction bases with no gene match: 9. CDR1 is SNHLY and CDR2 is FYNNEI in the germline V gene. This CDR3 has 17 amino acids. The CDR3 nucleotides are TGTGCCAGCAGTCCCGGGACTAGCGGGAGAGGTGGAGATACGCAGTATTTT. It codes for CASSPGTSGRGGDTQYF. Variable domain in full (rest from reference TRBV2 and TRBJ2-3): EPEVTQTPSHQVTQMGQEVILRCVPISNHLYFYWYRQILGQKVEFLVSFYNNEISEKSEIFDDQFSVERPDGSNFTLKIRSTKLEDSAMYFCASSPGTSGRGGDTQYFGPGTRLTVL.

With regard to this clonotype: A read error may account for a junction end that differs from germline. The chain has TRBV6-6 and TRBJ2-5, with a possible D match to TRBD1 (5 bases). Germline lookup yields CDR1 MNHNY and CDR2 SVGAGI (reference sequence). The CDR3 spans 15 residues. This CDR3 is CVSTQGSTARETQYF. CDR3 DNA: TGTGTCAGCACGCAGGGCAGCACCGCGAGGGAGACCCAGTACTTC.

The chain combines TRBV5-1 with TRBJ1-2, with TRBD1 as a possible D gene (6 bases). Trimming pared 4 bases from V and 7 bases from J, leaving 20 bases between. CDR3 length: 15 residues. CDR1 is SGHRS and CDR2 is YFSETQ in the germline V gene. Here the CDR3 reads CASSATIGGAPGYTF. CDR3 nucleotide sequence: TGCGCCAGCAGCGCAACGATCGGGGGGGCGCCTGGCTACACCTTC.

The chain has TRBV27 and TRBJ1-2; unclear D gene. The CDR3 consists of 15 residues. V was clipped by 3 bases and J by 6 bases, with 17 bases between them. Germline CDR1 is MNHEY and CDR2 is SMNVEV (reference sequence). CDR3 nucleotide sequence: TGTGCCAGCAGTTTGATTTCGCGGGCAAAGGATGGCTACACCTTC. Amino acid sequence: CASSLISRAKDGYTF.